Shown below are 16 T cell receptor beta chains from a single sample sequenced in a study of T cells after yellow fever vaccination. TCRdb processed the 5' RACE reads anew with MiXCR; each CDR3 protein has one entry. Of a few hundred thousand distinct CDR3 sequences listed, around 8.1% are singletons. Sample: PBMCs, taken roughly 45 days after the first yellow fever vaccination. Source of these receptors: a man between 18 and 35 years old who received the YFV17D yellow fever vaccine.

The chain has TRBV7-9 and TRBJ2-6, with TRBD1 as a possible D gene (5 bases). The CDR3 spans 15 residues. Germline V gives CDR1 SEHNR, CDR2 FQNEAQ (reference sequence). V was clipped by 4 bases and J by 1 base, with 8 bases between them. Here the CDR3 reads CASSYQGSGANVLTF. The CDR3 bases are TGTGCCAGCAGCTATCAGGGTTCTGGGGCCAACGTCCTGACTTTC.

The chain recombines TRBV6-5 with TRBJ2-3; 8 bases align to TRBD2. With V trimmed by 5 bases and J by 0 bases, 10 bases remained unmatched. The CDR3 consists of 17 residues. Germline V gene data show CDR1 as MNHEY and CDR2 as SVGAGI. The CDR3 spells CASSTPGSSGSTDTQYF. For the CDR3, the DNA is TGTGCCAGCAGTACTCCCGGGTCTAGCGGGAGCACAGATACGCAGTATTTT.

The table lists this clonotype with a few counts. The rearrangement joins TRBV7-9 to TRBJ2-3; 11 nucleotides match TRBD2. With 7 bases clipped from V and 5 bases from J, the junction kept 8 bases outside the gene matches. The CDR3 runs to 15 residues. Germline CDR1 and CDR2: SEHNR and FQNEAQ (reference sequence). The CDR3 sequence is CASTLALAGGDTQYF. DNA for the CDR3: TGTGCCAGCACCTTGGCTCTAGCGGGGGGAGATACGCAGTATTTT. The full variable domain, in which reference TRBV7-9 and TRBJ2-3 provide the parts outside the CDR3, is DTGVSQNPRHKITKRGQNVTFRCDPISEHNRLYWYRQTLGQGPEFLTYFQNEAQLEKSRLLSDRFSAERPKGSFSTLEIQRTEQGDSAMYLCASTLALAGGDTQYFGPGTRLTVL.

The table lists this clonotype with a few counts. The rearrangement joins TRBV11-2 to TRBJ1-6; no clear D gene. The CDR3 has 15 residues. V shed 4 bases and J shed 6 bases, with 13 bases lying between them. Germline V gives CDR1 SGHAT, CDR2 FQNNGV. CDR3 sequence reads: CASSSQVPGNSPLHF. The CDR3 nucleotides read TGTGCCAGCAGCTCTCAGGTCCCCGGTAATTCACCCCTCCACTTT.

This clonotype was seen only a few times. V and J are TRBV10-3 and TRBJ2-6; possibly TRBD1 for D (5 bases). Per germline, CDR1 ENHRY and CDR2 SYGVKD. V was clipped by 2 bases and J by 2 bases, with 10 bases between them. The CDR3 runs to 16 residues. CDR3 bases: TGTGCCATCAGTGAGCCCGCCAGGGCTGGGGCCAACGTCCTGACTTTC. This encodes CAISEPARAGANVLTF.

The sample holds a few counts of this clonotype. The junction and the germline gene differ at one end; a read error may be behind it. This chain uses TRBV9 with TRBJ1-1; tentative D call: TRBD1 (6 bases). From germline, CDR1 is SGDLS and CDR2 YYNGEE. The CDR3 loop spans 13 amino acids. The CDR3 DNA reads TGTGCCAGCAGCTTTAGGGGGGACACTGAAACTTTCTTT. It codes for CASSFRGDTETFF.

V gene TRBV7-2 combines with J gene TRBJ1-6, with D tentatively TRBD1 (6 bases). Germline-derived CDR1 and CDR2 are SGHTA and FQGNSA. This CDR3 is 16 amino acids long. V lost 1 base and J lost 9, with 16 bases in between. Here the CDR3 DNA reads TGTGCCAGCAGCTTAGAGTTGGGGGCACTGGGTTCACCCCTCCACTTT. Protein: CASSLELGALGSPLHF.

This clonotype was recorded a few times. CDR3 DNA: TGTGCCAGCAGTGGTCAGGGAAACATGAACACTGAAGCTTTCTTT. It yields the protein CASSGQGNMNTEAFF. The chain links TRBV12-3 or TRBV12-4 to TRBJ1-1; TRBD1 is a possible D gene (5 bases). This CDR3 comprises 15 residues. V was clipped by 5 bases and J by 0 bases, with 13 bases between them.

This clonotype was seen a few times. The V and J genes are TRBV20-1 and TRBJ1-1; no firm D call. The CDR3 is made up of 14 amino acids. Germline-derived CDR1 and CDR2 are DFQATT and SNEGSKA (reference sequence). The germline V and J ends were trimmed by 0 bases and 0 bases, with 8 bases remaining between them. The CDR3: CSARDRIMNTEAFF. The DNA for the CDR3 is TGCAGTGCTAGAGATCGGATTATGAACACTGAAGCTTTCTTT.

V is TRBV3-1 and J is TRBJ2-2; a possible D gene is TRBD1 (5 bases). Looked up from germline, CDR1 is LGHDT and CDR2 is YNNKEL (reference sequence). V was trimmed by 4 bases and J by 3 bases, leaving 18 bases between them. This CDR3 contains 17 residues. The DNA of the CDR3 is TGTGCCAGCAGCCCTACCCCTTTCAGGGTGGACACCGGGGAGCTGTTTTTT. Translation: CASSPTPFRVDTGELFF.

This clonotype was observed at least ten times. This chain joins TRBV15 and TRBJ2-5; 9 positions agree with TRBD2. Germline CDR1 reads LNHNV; CDR2 reads YYDKDF (reference sequence). The V segment lost 3 bases and the J segment 5 bases; nucleotides outside the gene matches: 10. This CDR3 comprises 16 residues. The CDR3 here is CATSRAGTSRGETQYF. The CDR3 DNA reads as TGTGCCACCAGCAGGGCCGGGACTAGCCGGGGGGAGACCCAGTACTTC.

This clonotype was observed a few times. The chain couples TRBV23-1 to TRBJ2-7; weak D call: TRBD1 (5 bases). TRBV23-1 is sorted into the ORF group, with uncertain function. Between the trimmed V and J ends, which lost 4 bases and 5 bases, there was a span of 15 bases. The CDR3 has 14 amino acids. CDR3 sequence: CASSPSNRLDEQYV. Written as DNA, the CDR3 is TGCGCCAGCAGTCCCTCGAACAGGTTGGACGAGCAGTACGTC.

The chain is built from TRBV6-5 and TRBJ1-6, with D unclear. The V end lost 1 base, the J end lost 7 bases, and 17 bases lay between the germline ends. Germline V gives CDR1 MNHEY, CDR2 SVGAGI. The CDR3 runs to 17 residues. The CDR3 bases are TGTGCCAGCAGTTACTTTACGGCAGCTAATCTGAATTCACCCCTCCACTTT. This encodes CASSYFTAANLNSPLHF.

This clonotype has ten or more counts. The rearrangement links TRBV7-2 to TRBJ2-5; D gene ambiguous. Germline V gene lookup returns CDR1 SGHTA and CDR2 FQGNSA. The CDR3 covers 14 residues. Trimming took 5 bases from V and 0 from J, leaving 10 bases between them. This chain's CDR3 is CASSTGRDQETQYF. The CDR3, as DNA: TGTGCCAGCAGCACCGGTCGGGACCAAGAGACCCAGTACTTC.

This clonotype was found a few times. V and J are TRBV7-9 and TRBJ1-1; D might be TRBD1 (5 bases). This CDR3 contains 15 residues. Germline lookup yields CDR1 SEHNR and CDR2 FQNEAQ (reference sequence). V was pared by 5 bases and J by 3 bases, with 16 bases between. CDR3 coding DNA: TGTGCCAGCAGCCCCGGATGGGGGGGTGACACTGAAGCTTTCTTT. It codes for CASSPGWGGDTEAFF.

V is TRBV20-1 and J is TRBJ2-2, with unresolved D. Trimming pared 1 base from V and 4 bases from J, leaving 10 bases between. The CDR3 covers 14 residues. CDR1 DFQATT and CDR2 SNEGSKA come from the germline V gene (reference sequence). Here the CDR3 DNA reads TGCAGTGCTAGAGGCATCACTGGCACCGGGGAGCTGTTTTTT. It specifies CSARGITGTGELFF.